This entry describes one T cell receptor (beta chain). The data originate from a study of ipilimumab plus nivolumab after autologous stem cell transplantation. Whole-study context: Patients received a median of about five ipilimumab and roughly 8 nivolumab doses.

Starting 14 to 28 days after autologous transplant, ipilimumab 1 mg/kg was given. Dosing: nivolumab 3 mg/kg IV, weeks 1, 4, 7, 10, then every two weeks to week 26. Profiling relied on immunoSEQ multiplex PCR, and the TCRdb table lists in-frame clones only, not all of them. The table includes 43,000 or so clones, 70% to 90% detected once. The V gene's germline CDR1 is MNHEY and CDR2 SVGAGI. V lost 2 bases, J lost 4 bases, and 5 bases stayed unmatched. The CDR3 runs to 15 residues. Sequenced material: PBMCs, taken in a trial of ipilimumab plus nivolumab as post-transplant consolidation. The TCR originated in a male donor with multiple myeloma. The rearrangement uses TRBV6-5 and TRBJ2-7, with 10 bases identical to TRBD1. Here the CDR3 reads CASSYGGTGDYEQYF. Written as DNA, the CDR3 is TGTGCCAGCAGTTACGGGGGGACAGGGGATTACGAGCAGTACTTC.